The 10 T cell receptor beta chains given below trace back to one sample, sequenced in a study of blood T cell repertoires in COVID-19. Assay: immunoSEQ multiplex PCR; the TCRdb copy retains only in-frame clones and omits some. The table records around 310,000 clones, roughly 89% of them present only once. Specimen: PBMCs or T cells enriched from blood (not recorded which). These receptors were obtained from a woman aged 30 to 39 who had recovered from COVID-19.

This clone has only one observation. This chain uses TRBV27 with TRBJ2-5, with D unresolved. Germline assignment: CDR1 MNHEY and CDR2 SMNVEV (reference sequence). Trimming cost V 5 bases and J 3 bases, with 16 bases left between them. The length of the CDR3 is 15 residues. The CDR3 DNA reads TGTGCCAGCAGTGGGCCCCGTGGGTCCAAAGAGACCCAGTACTTC. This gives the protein CASSGPRGSKETQYF.

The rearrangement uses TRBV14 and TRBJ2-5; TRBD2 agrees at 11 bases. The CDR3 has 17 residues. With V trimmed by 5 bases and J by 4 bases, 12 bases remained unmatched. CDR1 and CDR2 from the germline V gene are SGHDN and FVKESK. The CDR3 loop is CASSKQTSGIFGETQYF. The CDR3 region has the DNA TGTGCCAGCAGCAAACAGACTAGCGGGATCTTCGGAGAGACCCAGTACTTC.

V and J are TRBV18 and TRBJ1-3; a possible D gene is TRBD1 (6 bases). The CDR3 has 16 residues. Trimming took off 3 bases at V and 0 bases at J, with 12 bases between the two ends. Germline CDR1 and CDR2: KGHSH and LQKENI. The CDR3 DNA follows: TGTGCCAGCTCACCCGACAGGCCCAGCTCTGGAAACACCATATATTTT. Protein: CASSPDRPSSGNTIYF.

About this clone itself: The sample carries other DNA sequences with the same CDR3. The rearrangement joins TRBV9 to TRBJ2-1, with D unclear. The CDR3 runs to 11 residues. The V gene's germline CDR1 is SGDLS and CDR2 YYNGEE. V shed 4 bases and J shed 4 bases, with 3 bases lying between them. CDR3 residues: CASSRYNEQFF. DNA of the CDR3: TGTGCCAGCAGCCGTTACAATGAGCAGTTCTTC.

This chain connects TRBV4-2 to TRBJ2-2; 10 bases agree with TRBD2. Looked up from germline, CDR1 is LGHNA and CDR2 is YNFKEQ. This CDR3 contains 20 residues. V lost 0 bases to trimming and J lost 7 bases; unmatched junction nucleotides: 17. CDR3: CASSQDGFGPAGGPSGELFF. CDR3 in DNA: TGTGCCAGCAGCCAAGATGGGTTCGGCCCAGCGGGAGGGCCAAGCGGGGAGCTGTTTTTT.

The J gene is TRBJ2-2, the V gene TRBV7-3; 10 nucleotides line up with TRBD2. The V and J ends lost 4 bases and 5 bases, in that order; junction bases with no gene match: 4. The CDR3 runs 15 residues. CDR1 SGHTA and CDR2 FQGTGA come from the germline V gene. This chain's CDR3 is CASSSSSGSTGELFF. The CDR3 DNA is TGTGCCAGCAGCTCCTCTAGCGGGAGTACCGGGGAGCTGTTTTTT.

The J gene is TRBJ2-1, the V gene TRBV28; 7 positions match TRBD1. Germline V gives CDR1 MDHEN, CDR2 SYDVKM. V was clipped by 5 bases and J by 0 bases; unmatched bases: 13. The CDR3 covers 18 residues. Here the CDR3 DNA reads TGTGCCAGCAGTCTATTCTACGGGACAGTATTCTCCTACAATGAGCAGTTCTTC. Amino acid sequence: CASSLFYGTVFSYNEQFF.

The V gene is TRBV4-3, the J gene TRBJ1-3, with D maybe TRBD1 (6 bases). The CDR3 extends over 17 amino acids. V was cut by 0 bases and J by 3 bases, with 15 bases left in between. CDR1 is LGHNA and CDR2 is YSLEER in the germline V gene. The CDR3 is CASSQDQGGGLGNTIYF. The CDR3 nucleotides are TGCGCCAGCAGCCAAGATCAGGGTGGGGGCCTTGGAAACACCATATATTTT.

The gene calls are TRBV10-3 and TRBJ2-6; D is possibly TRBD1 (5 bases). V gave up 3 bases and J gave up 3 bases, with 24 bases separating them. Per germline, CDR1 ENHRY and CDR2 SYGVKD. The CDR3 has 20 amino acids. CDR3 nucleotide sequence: TGTGCCATCAGTGACACATCCGACAGCTCCAAGCCCAGTGGGGCCAACGTCCTGACTTTC. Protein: CAISDTSDSSKPSGANVLTF.

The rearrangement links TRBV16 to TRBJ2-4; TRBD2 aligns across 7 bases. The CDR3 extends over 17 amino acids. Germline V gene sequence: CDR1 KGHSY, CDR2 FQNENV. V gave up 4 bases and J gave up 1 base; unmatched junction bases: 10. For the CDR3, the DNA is TGTGCCAGCAGCCCTTGGGGACTACTCCTTGCCAAAAACATTCAGTACTTC. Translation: CASSPWGLLLAKNIQYF.